One and the same sample provided the 18 T cell receptor beta chains below, sequenced in a study of monozygotic twins with inflammatory bowel disease. Reanalyzing the 5' RACE reads, TCRdb keeps one entry per CDR3 protein, without DNA. Found here are fewer than 450,000 distinct CDR3 sequences; the top ten clones hold just over 2.5%. Sequenced input: blood. The receptor source for this set is a human donor with ulcerative colitis or Crohn's disease, or a healthy co-twin of an affected twin (not recorded which).

The CDR3 sequence: CASKTTGTGPSYEQYF. V and J are TRBV6-1 and TRBJ2-7; absent DNA, TCRdb's TRBD1 call cannot be checked. Germline V gene data show CDR1 as MNHNS and CDR2 as SASEGT. The CDR3 loop spans 16 amino acids.

The chain is built from TRBV11-3 and TRBJ2-2; the D call from TCRdb, TRBD1, cannot be confirmed without DNA. The CDR3 has 14 residues. Germline CDR1 reads SGHNT; CDR2 reads YENEEA. The CDR3 loop is CASSPGVATGELFF.

The rearrangement joins TRBV5-1 to TRBJ2-7; without DNA, the TCRdb call of TRBD2 cannot be checked. Per germline, CDR1 SGHRS and CDR2 YFSETQ. This CDR3 comprises 18 residues. The chain's CDR3 is CASSYTSGGRIRNYEQYF.

This sequence joins TRBV19 and TRBJ1-1; absent DNA, TCRdb's TRBD1 call cannot be checked. CDR1 and CDR2 from the germline V gene are LNHDA and SQIVND (reference sequence). The CDR3 length is 15 residues. The chain's CDR3 is CASSHLRAGGTEAFF.

The rearrangement links TRBV18 to TRBJ2-3. The CDR3 loop spans 12 amino acids. CDR1 is KGHSH, CDR2 LQKENI, per germline. CDR3 region: CASSPARDTQYF.

The CDR3 sequence is CASSPMTGGANTEAFF. The V gene is TRBV18, the J gene TRBJ1-1; the D call of TRBD1 rests on TCRdb alone, since no DNA is present to check it. CDR1 KGHSH and CDR2 LQKENI come from the germline V gene. The CDR3 extends over 16 amino acids.

V and J are TRBV5-1 and TRBJ2-2; TCRdb selects TRBD1, and the lack of DNA leaves this call unchecked. There are 19 residues in the CDR3. Germline V CDR1 and CDR2: SGHRS, YFSETQ. CDR3: CASSLALPQRGRNTGELFF.

The chain carries TRBV6-6 and TRBJ2-1; absent DNA, TCRdb's TRBD2 call cannot be checked. Germline V gene data show CDR1 as MNHNY and CDR2 as SVGAGI (reference sequence). This CDR3 has 14 amino acids. This chain's CDR3 is CASELAGGVDEQFF.

V usage is TRBV30 and J usage is TRBJ2-2; the D call of TRBD1 rests on TCRdb alone, since no DNA is present to check it. The CDR3 is made up of 16 amino acids. From germline, CDR1 is GTSNPN and CDR2 SVGIG (reference sequence). This CDR3 reads CAWVTWDRENTGELFF.

V is TRBV4-2 and J is TRBJ1-2; TCRdb outputs TRBD1, but without DNA this stays unchecked. The germline gives CDR1 LGHNA, CDR2 YNFKEQ. The CDR3 is made up of 15 amino acids. The CDR3 here is CASHGQGGLELGYTF.

This sequence joins TRBV18 and TRBJ1-2. The CDR3 covers 15 residues. Germline values: CDR1 KGHSH, CDR2 LQKENI. The CDR3 sequence: CASSRTTGLDYGYTF.

V gene TRBV7-2 combines with J gene TRBJ2-7; TCRdb's D call of TRBD2 is untestable without DNA. The germline V gene encodes CDR1 SGHTA and CDR2 FQGNSA. The CDR3 totals 16 residues. The CDR3 spells CASSNYLRGASGEQYF.

The V and J genes are TRBV7-2 and TRBJ2-7. Germline V gene sequence: CDR1 SGHTA, CDR2 FQGNSA. The CDR3 loop spans 13 amino acids. The CDR3 sequence is CASSLAIAYEQYF.

The chain has TRBV24-1 and TRBJ2-1; the D call from TCRdb, TRBD1, cannot be confirmed without DNA. Looked up from germline, CDR1 is KGHDR and CDR2 is SFDVKD. The length of the CDR3 is 16 residues. This CDR3 reads CATSDFGTGQYNEQFF.

This rearrangement joins TRBV5-5 to TRBJ2-2. CDR3 size: 14 residues. CDR1 and CDR2 from the germline V gene are SGHKS and YYEKEE (reference sequence). The CDR3 region is CASSLTRDAGELFF.

The chain employs TRBV7-2 and TRBJ1-1; without DNA, the TCRdb call of TRBD1 cannot be checked. The CDR3 is 13 residues long. From germline, CDR1 is SGHTA and CDR2 FQGNSA. CDR3 amino acids: CASRGQAHTEAFF.

This chain links TRBV29-1 with TRBJ1-1; without DNA, the TCRdb call of TRBD1 cannot be checked. Germline V gene lookup returns CDR1 SQVTM and CDR2 ANQGSEA. The CDR3 loop spans 13 amino acids. The CDR3: CSAAAQGDTEAFF.

The chain combines TRBV5-1 with TRBJ1-2; the D call from TCRdb, TRBD1, cannot be confirmed without DNA. The CDR3 consists of 15 residues. Germline values: CDR1 SGHRS, CDR2 YFSETQ. The CDR3 is CASSTRTGAGTGYTF.